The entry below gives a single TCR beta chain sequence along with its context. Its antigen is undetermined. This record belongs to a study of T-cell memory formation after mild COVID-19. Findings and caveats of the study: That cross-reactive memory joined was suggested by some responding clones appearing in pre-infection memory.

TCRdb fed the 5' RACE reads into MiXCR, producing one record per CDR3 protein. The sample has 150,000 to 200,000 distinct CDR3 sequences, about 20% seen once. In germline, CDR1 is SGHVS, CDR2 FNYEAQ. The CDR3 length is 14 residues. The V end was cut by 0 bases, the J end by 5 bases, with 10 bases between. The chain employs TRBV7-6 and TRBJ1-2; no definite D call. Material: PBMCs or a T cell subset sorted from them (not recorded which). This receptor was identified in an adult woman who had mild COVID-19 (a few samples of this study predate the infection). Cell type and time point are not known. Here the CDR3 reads CASSLASGLYGYTF. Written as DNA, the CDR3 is TGTGCCAGCAGCTTAGCATCAGGTTTATATGGCTACACCTTC.